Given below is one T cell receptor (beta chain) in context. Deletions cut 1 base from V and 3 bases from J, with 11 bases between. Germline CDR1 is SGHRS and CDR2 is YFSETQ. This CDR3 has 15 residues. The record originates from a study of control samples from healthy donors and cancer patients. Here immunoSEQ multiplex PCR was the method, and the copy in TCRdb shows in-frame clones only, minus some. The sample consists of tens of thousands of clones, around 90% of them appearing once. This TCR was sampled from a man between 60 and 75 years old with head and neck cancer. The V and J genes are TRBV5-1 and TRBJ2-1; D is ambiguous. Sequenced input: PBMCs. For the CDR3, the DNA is TGCGCCAGCAGCTTGCAGGCCACGAACTACAATGAGCAGTTCTTC. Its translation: CASSLQATNYNEQFF.